This TCR beta chain is drawn from a study of cytomegalovirus exposure and HLA in healthy donors (dated by TCRdb to about 2017). In terms of the full investigation: In an earlier analysis of approximately 640 of the donors, under 300 Gb of sequence data and about 110 million unique TCR beta sequences from 180 million or so T cells were reported. An early release covering roughly 640 HLA-typed donors comprised 250 to 350 gigabases of sequencing data and around 80 million unique TCR sequences. The genetic ancestry cluster associated with self-reported Caucasian donors included 70% to 85% of the roughly 390 genotyped donors. The study was designed to test whether signatures of past pathogen exposure could be identified by cataloging public T cell receptors. The study profiled the T cell repertoires of some 610 subjects by immunosequencing and related them to cytomegalovirus serostatus. Besides the first cohort of 500 to 700 subjects, a separate validation cohort made up of about 120 different subjects was used. To predict cytomegalovirus infection status, the study combined high-throughput TCR immunosequencing, statistical association of individual TCRs with disease status, and machine learning. A later analysis re-analyzed previously published TCR beta repertoires from about 600 donors and added high-resolution HLA genotyping to study TCR occurrence patterns. The later analysis used no new phenotypic data to find candidate immune exposures, relying instead on TCR beta sequences and their occurrence across donors. To decide whether each TCR beta V gene segment behaved as functional or pseudogenic, an earlier analysis of several hundred of the donors relied on high-throughput TCR beta sequencing. Donor age, sex, ethnicity and CMV serostatus were compiled alongside the repertoire data. In a later genetic analysis, genome-wide SNP genotypes for 398 of the 666 donors were used, and that subset was treated as a discovery cohort. All discovery cohort repertoires had been generated on a single sequencing platform. Both class I and class II loci were covered by HLA typing, at four-digit resolution. The number of typed donors differed by locus: about 620-640 for A, B, C, DRB1 and DQB1; some 540 for DQA1; over 600 for DPA1; and around 450 for DPB1. Roughly 5 DR-DQ haplotypes were handled as single units for association and clustering because linkage in the cohort was strong. Among 398 genotyped donors of the cohort, an average of roughly 240,000 unique TCR beta nucleotide sequences were sequenced per donor, about a sixth of them non-productive. Overall results and qualifications from the work: In a later genetic analysis, a missense DCLRE1C variant was associated with V-gene and J-gene trimming of TCR beta chains, and the association was replicated in an independent cohort. The sequencing pipeline was judged likely to have produced a cluster of highly shared sequence variants as a technical artifact. The study listed 164 TCR beta chains as associated with cytomegalovirus. According to the authors, the approach could potentially be generalized to other disease states and immunological phenotypes. Because HLA typing was unavailable for some donors at each locus, only the typed subset was used in association tests. Because counts were too low, fewer than 20 rarely observed V segments, including chromosome 9 orphons, were excluded from the earlier analysis of 500 to 700 of the donors. Sequencing depth was assumed to be roughly uniform across donors in the presence/absence analyses, though that assumption may not hold. In a later analysis, about 17,000 TCR beta sequences were associated with specific HLA alleles at a false discovery rate of 0.05. Only TCR beta chains were sequenced in this cohort, and the absence of alpha or paired-chain data limited detectable features. According to a later genetic analysis, donors in an Asian-associated ancestry cluster had fewer N-insertions in productive TCRs than the approximately 650-donor mean. Several of the top co-occurrence clusters appeared to be linked to parvovirus B19, influenza, CMV and Epstein-Barr virus, according to a later analysis. In a later analysis, TCR association rates were found to vary across HLA loci, with the most associated TCRs seen for DRB1 alleles and the fewest for HLA-C alleles. Immune exposure information for the cohort was limited to CMV serostatus. A few of the identified cytomegalovirus-associated TCR beta chains were confirmed in vitro to be specific for cytomegalovirus antigens. A later analysis found that HLA-associated TCR beta chains were more clonally expanded and had lower generation probabilities than equally common non-associated chains. Linkage disequilibrium might explain the correlated functional status among segregating V segments, but an unknown experimental factor could not be excluded. Most TCR sequences were observed very rarely across donors, whereas some public TCRs were present in many individuals. Broadly in line with IMGT annotations, most TCR beta V segments showed up in productive rearrangements about 87% or about 30% of the time in an earlier analysis of several hundred of the donors. A further reported finding was that TCR beta sequences accurately predicted the HLA-A and HLA-B alleles for most subjects in the first cohort. When HLA alleles, especially DR and DQ, strongly co-occurred, attributing TCR associations to individual alleles was difficult. Some IMGT-functional V segments, including TRBV6-2 and TRBV6-3, could not be distinguished by the 87-base-pair reads and were therefore excluded. The classifier was reported to diagnose cytomegalovirus status with high specificity and sensitivity in both the original and validation cohorts. In a later analysis, most CMV-associated TCR beta chains were found to appear HLA-restricted, with HLA associations seemingly driven largely by CMV exposure.

To prepare the library, the immunoSEQ multiplex PCR assay was applied. For the multiplex PCR, a mixture combining 60 forward primers for TCR Vbeta segments and 13 reverse primers for TCR Jbeta segments was used. The CDR3 region of rearranged TCR beta genes was amplified from genomic DNA by a multiplex PCR assay. The Illumina HiSeq System was used to sequence the amplified TCR beta libraries as 87-base-pair reads. In the source study's methods: In a later analysis, some 80 million unique TCR beta chains were counted across the 666 repertoires, and around 10 million of these chains were shared by at least two donors. To remove PCR and sequencing errors, raw reads were error-corrected and collapsed into unique sequences using a nearest-neighbor algorithm that merged closely related sequences. To assign V, D and J gene segments, CDR3 sequences were aligned to IMGT reference sequences. For a sequence to be retained, at least a six-nucleotide match to both a V gene segment and a J gene segment was required. Rearrangements were called productive when the CDR3 lacked stop codons and stayed in frame with V and J; all others were non-productive. CDR3 was defined by IMGT convention, running from the second conserved V-encoded cysteine to the conserved J-encoded phenylalanine. The earlier analysis of 500 to 750 of the donors excluded any sequence lacking an unambiguous match to a single V gene segment. In an earlier analysis of some 590 of the donors, a V segment was called functional when productive rearrangements were above 56.7%, and segregating when the standard deviation between donors exceeded 5%. A statistical classification framework was built to diagnose cytomegalovirus status from the catalog of TCR beta chain sequences. In a later analysis, V and J genes were assigned by comparing TCR nucleotide sequences against IMGT/GENE-DB human TR gene sequences. The TCRdist pipeline was used in a later analysis to assign CDR3 sequences and most-parsimonious VDJ recombination scenarios. A later analysis defined each TCR beta chain by its CDR3 amino acid sequence plus V-gene family, and excluded reads lacking a unique V-gene family. As a way to deal with suspected cross-contamination and a sequencing artifact, a later analysis dropped over 550 nucleotide sequences that were highly shared and had low generation probability. In a later analysis, a clonal expansion index for each public chain was calculated from normalized within-repertoire ranks of inferred template counts. A later analysis computed generation probabilities with a VDJ recombination model fitted to out-of-frame rearrangements, and checked the results against IGoR. In a later analysis, TCR-TCR, TCR-HLA and TCR-CMV co-occurrence was scored with hypergeometric tests, and a repertoire-size bias correction was applied to TCR pairs. A later analysis estimated false discovery rates by permuting HLA or CMV assignments 20 times. A later analysis grouped co-occurring TCRs with DBSCAN, adding TCRdist sequence similarity when clustering within HLA-allele-positive subsets. Repertoires with fewer than 30,000 or more than 120,000 public chains were left out of co-occurrence clustering, as were about 5 repertoires with anomalous nucleotide sharing. This immuneACCESS table, as held by TCRdb, lists in-frame sequences with V and J called but not all clones. Of the missing ones, under half trace to an unresolved V gene in checked studies; the others have no known cause. D and trimming were read from the DNA, whereas the V and J calls and clone size are those reported in that table. The sample includes fewer than 200,000 clones, with roughly four fifths observed a single time. The ten most abundant clones make up approximately 2% of the sample.

The cohort was made up of about 670 healthy bone marrow donors. All cohort members were sampled while nominally healthy, although unrecorded immune exposures were likely present. The donor tested CMV seronegative and was one of the 352 seronegative cohort members. A peripheral blood sample was provided by each donor, and peripheral blood mononuclear cells were used for TCR beta sequencing. The Qiagen DNeasy Blood Extraction Kit was used to extract genomic DNA from the blood cell samples. Points on this clone: Its antigen specificity is not known. No base quality information exists; no much larger clone differs at one position.

From the cysteine through the phenylalanine, the CDR3 covers 16 amino acids. Of all the DNA, just the CDR3 is kept, 48 bases in frame from base 1. CDR1 and CDR2 are drawn from the germline V gene: SGDLS, YYNGEE. V drops 0 bases and J drops 0 bases, leaving 10 bases in between. Source material: PBMCs. This clonotype was sampled from a woman between 18 and 29 years old in good health and CMV-seronegative. The chain couples TRBV9 to TRBJ2-1; the D gene cannot be resolved reliably. The DNA sequence reads TGTGCCAGCAGCGTAGAGTTTAGAGGCTCCTACAATGAGCAGTTCTTC. Translated, this is CASSVEFRGSYNEQFF.